This T cell receptor beta chain was identified in a study of blood T cell repertoires in COVID-19. Study in general: Specimens from acute and convalescent COVID-19 originated in the United States, Italy and Spain. PBMCs, B-cell-depleted T cells, or T cells provided the cDNA or gDNA that made up the material.

Details on this clone: This same CDR3 is encoded by further DNA sequences in the sample.

Cohort 3 donors counted as recovered after two negative PCRs, clearance, or resolved symptoms. The germline CDR1 and CDR2 sequences are SGHTA and FQGTGA. This CDR3 is 13 amino acids long. V lost 2 bases and J 2 bases, leaving 6 bases between the germline ends. Assay used: immunoSEQ multiplex PCR; TCRdb lists only in-frame clones, some missing. The profile shows some 370,000 clones, around four fifths of them singletons. The TCR was taken from a woman aged 45 to 65 who had recovered from COVID-19. V usage is TRBV7-3 and J usage is TRBJ1-1, with a weak D call TRBD1 (5 bases). Sequenced input: PBMCs or T cells enriched from blood (not recorded which). The chain's CDR3 is CASSLDSNTEAFF. Written as DNA, the CDR3 is TGTGCCAGCAGCTTAGACAGTAACACTGAAGCTTTCTTT.